Presented here are 16 T cell receptor beta chains from one specimen sequenced in a study of shared clonotypes between healthy human individuals. Clones were sequenced by immunoSEQ multiplex PCR, and TCRdb holds only the in-frame ones, with some missing. The sample carries about 2 million clones, about 95% recorded once. Source material: naive CD4+ T cells sorted from blood. Subset denoted: CD45RA+ positively selected. These TCRs come from a young man in good health.

The chain recombines TRBV6-6 with TRBJ1-1; 7 bases map to TRBD1. V lost 5 bases, J lost 2 bases, and 8 bases stayed unmatched. Per germline, CDR1 MNHNY and CDR2 SVGAGI (reference sequence). This CDR3 contains 15 residues. The CDR3 coding sequence is TGTGCCAGCAGTACCGGACAGGCTGCAAACACTGAAGCTTTCTTT. Its protein is CASSTGQAANTEAFF.

CDR3 coding DNA: TGTGCCAGTGGTCCGGGACTAGCATACGAGCAGTACTTC. This encodes CASGPGLAYEQYF. The rearrangement links TRBV6-5 to TRBJ2-7, with 9 positions matching TRBD2. CDR3 length equals 13 residues. Germline values: CDR1 MNHEY, CDR2 SVGAGI. Trimming at V came to 9 bases and at J to 4 bases, leaving 7 bases not matched to a gene.

The V call is TRBV28, the J call TRBJ1-4; 8 bases map to TRBD1. The V segment lost 6 bases and the J segment 4 bases; nucleotides outside the gene matches: 7. Germline assignment: CDR1 MDHEN and CDR2 SYDVKM. The CDR3 spans 15 residues. This CDR3 reads CASSPQGQVNEKLFF. In nucleotides, the CDR3 is TGTGCCAGCAGCCCCCAGGGACAGGTTAATGAAAAACTGTTTTTT.

This chain uses TRBV2 with TRBJ1-6, with D perhaps TRBD1 (5 bases). CDR3 length: 14 residues. The germline V and J ends were trimmed by 1 base and 14 bases, with 15 bases remaining between them. Germline V gene sequence: CDR1 SNHLY, CDR2 FYNNEI. The CDR3 DNA reads TGTGCCAGCAGTGAAGGACCCCAGGGAAGGACCCTCCACTTT. It codes for CASSEGPQGRTLHF.

The chain links TRBV6-1 to TRBJ2-5; 7 bases are shared with TRBD1. V was clipped by 6 bases and J by 1 base; unmatched bases: 5. The V gene's germline CDR1 is MNHNS and CDR2 SASEGT. This CDR3 spans 14 amino acids. The CDR3 sequence is CASREQGFQETQYF. CDR3 DNA: TGTGCCAGCAGAGAACAGGGGTTCCAAGAGACCCAGTACTTC.

The rearrangement uses TRBV25-1 and TRBJ2-3; D is unresolved. This CDR3 contains 13 residues. Germline CDR1 MGHDK, CDR2 SYGVNS. V lost 1 base, J lost 4 bases, and 6 bases lay in between. The CDR3 here is CASSELVPDTQYF. CDR3 nucleotides: TGTGCCAGCAGTGAATTAGTCCCAGATACGCAGTATTTT.

The chain links TRBV9 to TRBJ2-7, with D tentatively TRBD2 (5 bases). The CDR3 runs to 14 residues. V was trimmed by 0 bases and J by 1 base, leaving 8 bases between them. The germline gives CDR1 SGDLS, CDR2 YYNGEE. DNA of the CDR3: TGTGCCAGCAGCGTAGAGACGGGGTCCTACGAGCAGTACTTC. It specifies CASSVETGSYEQYF. The full variable domain, with the rest looked up from reference TRBV9 and TRBJ2-7, is DSGVTQTPKHLITATGQRVTLRCSPRSGDLSVYWYQQSLDQGLQFLIQYYNGEERAKGNILERFSAQQFPDLHSELNLSSLELGDSALYFCASSVETGSYEQYFGPGTRLTVT.

This chain links TRBV6-6 with TRBJ2-5; 7 nucleotides line up with TRBD1. The trim removed 3 bases at V and 3 bases at J, leaving 10 bases unmatched. The germline V gene has CDR1 MNHNY and CDR2 SVGAGI (reference sequence). CDR3 size: 16 residues. The CDR3 sequence is CASSYLGTVKKETQYF. The CDR3, as DNA: TGTGCCAGCAGTTATCTAGGGACAGTGAAGAAAGAGACCCAGTACTTC.

The chain couples TRBV28 to TRBJ2-5; D remains ambiguous. CDR3 length: 15 residues. Germline V lookup: CDR1 MDHEN, CDR2 SYDVKM. The ends were cut back, 5 bases at V and 1 base at J, with 14 bases in the middle. The CDR3 sequence: CASSPPTPGQETQYF. Here the CDR3 DNA reads TGTGCCAGCAGTCCCCCGACCCCAGGCCAAGAGACCCAGTACTTC.

Points on this clone: Other DNA sequences in this sample translate to the same CDR3. The gene calls are TRBV5-1 and TRBJ1-2; D remains ambiguous. Per germline, CDR1 SGHRS and CDR2 YFSETQ. This CDR3 has 13 residues. The V gene lost 2 bases and the J gene lost 2 bases, with 7 bases spanning the gap. CDR3 sequence: CASSFGENYGYTF. The CDR3 DNA reads TGCGCCAGCAGCTTCGGAGAAAACTATGGCTACACCTTC.

This clone was counted a single time. This specimen includes other DNA sequences encoding the same CDR3. This chain joins TRBV18 and TRBJ1-3, with D maybe TRBD1 (5 bases). Deletions cut 3 bases from V and 0 bases from J, with 9 bases between. Looked up from germline, CDR1 is KGHSH and CDR2 is LQKENI. The CDR3 runs to 15 residues. CDR3 sequence reads: CASSPTESSGNTIYF. CDR3 nucleotides: TGTGCCAGCTCACCGACAGAGAGCTCTGGAAACACCATATATTTT.

The rearrangement uses TRBV27 and TRBJ1-5, with a weak D call TRBD1 (5 bases). V was shortened by 1 base and J by 0 bases, with 10 bases between the two germline ends. The CDR3 has 16 residues. CDR1 is MNHEY, CDR2 SMNVEV, per germline (reference sequence). For the CDR3, the DNA is TGTGCCAGCAGTTTATTAGGGGAGGGTAGCAATCAGCCCCAGCATTTT. Translation: CASSLLGEGSNQPQHF.

The chain is built from TRBV6-5 and TRBJ1-5, with D uncertain. Germline CDR1 reads MNHEY; CDR2 reads SVGAGI. CDR3 length: 15 amino acids. The V end lost 6 bases, the J end lost 5 bases, and 17 bases lay between the germline ends. CDR3 DNA sequence: TGTGCCAGCAGACTACCTCCGGAGTCCCATCAGCCCCAGCATTTT. It yields the protein CASRLPPESHQPQHF.

The rearrangement links TRBV29-1 to TRBJ2-5; 8 bases fit TRBD2. Per germline, CDR1 SQVTM and CDR2 ANQGSEA. V trimming: 6 bases; J trimming: 5 bases; junction bases outside the gene matches: 2. The CDR3 runs to 11 residues. The CDR3 reads CSVAGVETQYF. DNA of the CDR3: TGCAGCGTAGCGGGAGTTGAGACCCAGTACTTC.

This sequence joins TRBV6-1 and TRBJ2-3; D not certain. Germline CDR1 and CDR2: MNHNS and SASEGT. The CDR3 length is 12 residues. Trimming removed 5 bases from V and 4 bases from J, with 7 bases in between. The CDR3 is CASSSPSDTQYF. In DNA form, the CDR3 reads TGTGCCAGCAGTTCTCCCTCAGATACGCAGTATTTT.

This clone was observed once. This chain connects TRBV11-3 to TRBJ2-3; D gene unclear. V lost 5 bases to trimming and J lost 1 base, with 10 bases between them. In germline, CDR1 is SGHNT, CDR2 YENEEA. The CDR3 has 14 residues. CDR3 sequence (DNA): TGTGCCAGCAGCCCTGAACGGGGCACAGATACGCAGTATTTT. It is translated as CASSPERGTDTQYF.